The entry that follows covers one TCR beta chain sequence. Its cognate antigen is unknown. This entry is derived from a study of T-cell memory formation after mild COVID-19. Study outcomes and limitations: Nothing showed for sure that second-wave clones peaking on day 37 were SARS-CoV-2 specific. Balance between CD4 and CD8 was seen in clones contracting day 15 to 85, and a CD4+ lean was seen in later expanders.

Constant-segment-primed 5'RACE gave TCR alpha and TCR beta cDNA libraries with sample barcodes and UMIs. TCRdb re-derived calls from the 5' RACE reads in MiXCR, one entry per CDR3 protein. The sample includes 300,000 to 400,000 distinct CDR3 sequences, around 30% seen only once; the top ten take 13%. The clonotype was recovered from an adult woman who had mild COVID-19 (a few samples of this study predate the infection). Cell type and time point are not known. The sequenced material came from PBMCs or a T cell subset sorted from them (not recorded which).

The DNA for the CDR3 is TGTGCCAGCAGTGAATCAGGTTCCAAAAACATTCAGTACTTC. Its translation is CASSESGSKNIQYF. The V and J genes are TRBV25-1 and TRBJ2-4; unclear D gene. CDR3 length: 14 residues. Germline-derived CDR1 and CDR2 are MGHDK and SYGVNS. V was trimmed by 1 base and J by 2 bases, leaving 6 bases between them.